This paragraph covers one TCR beta chain sequence. Its antigen is not yet known. Base qualities are not recorded, but no much larger clone differs from it by a single base. The data were taken from a study of cytomegalovirus exposure and HLA in healthy donors (dated by TCRdb to about 2017). Background on the whole study: An earlier analysis of some 500 of the donors reported 250 to 300 Gb of sequence data and 117 million unique TCR beta sequences from 150 million to 200 million T cells. About five DR-DQ haplotypes were handled as single units for association and clustering because linkage in the cohort was strong. The study aimed to test whether cataloging public T cell receptors could reveal signatures of past pathogen exposure. HLA typing included class I and class II loci at four-digit resolution. On average, around 240,000 unique TCR beta nucleotide sequences were sequenced per donor among 398 genotyped donors of the cohort, with about 17% of those sequences being non-productive. Of the 300 to 400 genotyped donors, around 81% fell in the genetic ancestry cluster associated with self-reported Caucasian donors. To predict cytomegalovirus infection status, the study combined high-throughput TCR immunosequencing, statistical association of individual TCRs with disease status, and machine learning. Alongside the repertoire data, information on donor age, sex, ethnicity and CMV serostatus was compiled. Typing coverage differed by locus: A, B, C, DRB1 and DQB1 were typed in about 620-640 donors, DQA1 in 522, DPA1 in around 600, and DPB1 in approximately 450. In the later analysis, no new phenotypic data were used to find candidate immune exposures; instead, reliance was placed on TCR beta sequences and their occurrence across donors. Using immunosequencing, the study profiled T cell repertoires from roughly 650 subjects and related those repertoires to cytomegalovirus serostatus. A later analysis re-analyzed previously published TCR beta repertoires from roughly 690 donors and added high-resolution HLA genotyping to study TCR occurrence patterns. All discovery cohort repertoires had been generated on a single sequencing platform. An earlier analysis of more than 450 of the donors used high-throughput TCR beta sequencing to judge whether each TCR beta V gene segment behaved as functional or pseudogenic. Genome-wide SNP genotypes for about 60% of the roughly 670 donors were used in a later genetic analysis, which treated that subset as a discovery cohort. Along with the 666-subject first cohort, a separate validation cohort of over a hundred different subjects was used. An early release that covered approximately 600 HLA-typed donors contained approximately 320 gigabases of sequencing data and 85 million to 100 million unique TCR sequences. Study-wide findings and limitations: Some IMGT-functional V segments, including TRBV6-2 and TRBV6-3, could not be distinguished by the 87-base-pair reads and were therefore excluded. A further reported finding was that TCR beta sequences accurately predicted the HLA-A and HLA-B alleles for most subjects in the first cohort. In a later genetic analysis, fewer N-insertions in productive TCRs were reported among donors in an Asian-associated ancestry cluster than the approximately 710-donor mean. Sequencing depth was assumed to be roughly uniform across donors in the presence/absence analyses, though that assumption may not hold. In vitro tests confirmed that a few of the cytomegalovirus-associated TCR beta chains recognize cytomegalovirus antigens. Compared with equally common non-associated chains, HLA-associated TCR beta chains in a later analysis were more clonally expanded and had lower generation probabilities. Because HLA typing was missing for some donors at each locus, association tests included only the typed subset. Immune exposure information for the cohort was limited to CMV serostatus. The classifier was reported to diagnose cytomegalovirus status with high specificity and sensitivity in both the original cohort and the validation cohort. In a later analysis, several top co-occurrence clusters were reported to appear linked to parvovirus B19, influenza, CMV and Epstein-Barr virus. In a later genetic analysis, a missense DCLRE1C variant was associated with V-gene and J-gene trimming of TCR beta chains, and the association was replicated in an independent cohort. A later analysis found that TCR association rates varied across HLA loci, with DRB1 alleles showing the most associated TCRs and HLA-C alleles the fewest. An earlier analysis of approximately 530 of the donors showed that most TCR beta V segments appeared in productive rearrangements either about 87% or about 30% of the time, which broadly matched IMGT annotations. This cohort had only TCR beta chains sequenced, and the lack of alpha or paired-chain data limited which features could be detected. A cluster of highly shared sequence variants was judged likely to be a technical artifact of the sequencing pipeline. Because counts were too low, roughly 16 rarely observed V segments, including chromosome 9 orphons, were excluded from the earlier analysis of under 650 of the donors. The authors suggested that the approach could potentially be extended to other disease states and immunological phenotypes. The study listed 164 TCR beta chains as associated with cytomegalovirus. At a false discovery rate of 0.05, a later analysis linked about 16,000 TCR beta sequences to specific HLA alleles. When HLA alleles, especially DR and DQ, strongly co-occurred, TCR associations were difficult to assign to individual alleles. According to a later analysis, most CMV-associated TCR beta chains appeared to be HLA-restricted, and the HLA associations seemed to be driven largely by CMV exposure. Most TCR sequences were observed very rarely across donors, whereas some public TCRs were present in many individuals. Linkage disequilibrium might explain the correlated functional status among segregating V segments, but an unknown experimental factor could not be ruled out.

CDR1 and CDR2 (SQVTM, ANQGSEA) derive from the germline V gene. The CDR3 measures 13 amino acids from cysteine to phenylalanine. Only the CDR3 DNA is retained, 39 bases long and in frame from the first base. Germline trimming amounts to 6 bases on V and 3 bases on J, with 7 as the count of junction bases outside the gene matches. Libraries were prepared through the immunoSEQ multiplex PCR assay. The multiplex PCR relied on a mix of 60 forward primers for TCR Vbeta segments and 13 reverse primers for TCR Jbeta segments. Amplification of the CDR3 region of rearranged TCR beta genes was performed with a multiplex PCR assay on genomic DNA. The Illumina HiSeq System was used to sequence the amplified TCR beta libraries as 87-base-pair reads. Concerning the study's data processing: A later analysis counted about 76 million unique TCR beta chains across the 690 or so repertoires, and around 9.9 million of these chains were shared by at least two donors. To remove PCR and sequencing errors, raw reads were error-corrected and collapsed into unique sequences using a nearest-neighbor algorithm that merged closely related sequences. CDR3 sequences were aligned to IMGT reference sequences to assign V, D and J gene segments. Each retained sequence needed at least a six-nucleotide match to both a V gene segment and a J gene segment. Rearrangements were called productive when the CDR3 lacked stop codons and stayed in frame with V and J; all others were non-productive. Following IMGT convention, CDR3 was defined as the stretch from the second conserved V-encoded cysteine up to the conserved J-encoded phenylalanine. In an earlier analysis of around 570 of the donors, sequences lacking an unambiguous match to a single V gene segment were excluded. In an earlier analysis of several hundred of the donors, V segments were called functional above 56.7% productive rearrangements and were called segregating when the between-donor standard deviation exceeded 5%. To diagnose cytomegalovirus status from the catalog of TCR beta chain sequences, a statistical classification framework was built. V and J gene assignment, in a later analysis, came from comparing TCR nucleotide sequences with IMGT/GENE-DB human TR gene sequences. In a later analysis, CDR3 sequences and most-parsimonious VDJ recombination scenarios were assigned using the TCRdist pipeline. In a later analysis, every TCR beta chain was defined by the combination of its CDR3 amino acid sequence and its V-gene family, and reads without a unique V-gene family were dropped. In a later analysis, 450 to 600 highly shared, low-generation-probability nucleotide sequences were removed to address suspected cross-contamination and a sequencing artifact. In a later analysis, a clonal expansion index was calculated for each public chain from normalized within-repertoire ranks of inferred template counts. Generation probabilities in a later analysis came from a VDJ recombination model fitted to out-of-frame rearrangements, and those results were checked against IGoR. A later analysis scored TCR-TCR, TCR-HLA and TCR-CMV co-occurrence with hypergeometric tests, applying a repertoire-size bias correction to TCR pairs. False discovery rates were estimated in a later analysis by permuting HLA or CMV assignments 20 times. In a later analysis, co-occurring TCRs were grouped using DBSCAN, and TCRdist sequence similarity was added for clustering within HLA-allele-positive subsets. Repertoires with fewer than 30,000 or more than 120,000 public chains, plus five repertoires with anomalous nucleotide sharing, were excluded from co-occurrence clustering. Held by TCRdb, this immuneACCESS table contains in-frame sequences only and omits some clones. Under half of the omission traces to an unresolved V gene where checked; the cause of the rest is unknown. V and J calls and clone size are copied from that table; D and trimming were computed from the DNA. This sample has some 130,000 clones in its table, and roughly 70% of those were observed once. 7% of the sample belongs to the ten largest clones.

The cohort consisted of 600 or so healthy bone marrow donors. At the time of sampling, every cohort member was nominally healthy, though immune exposures that went unrecorded were likely present. The donor tested CMV seronegative and was one of the 352 seronegative cohort members. Every donor gave a peripheral blood sample, and the peripheral blood mononuclear cells from that sample were used for TCR beta sequencing. The Qiagen DNeasy Blood Extraction Kit was used to extract genomic DNA from the blood cell samples. Sequencing was performed on PBMCs. This TCR was sampled from a man aged 25-45 years in good health and CMV-seronegative. The V and J segments used are TRBV29-1 and TRBJ2-7, with 8 bases in between that match TRBD2. CDR3 reads: CSVVPGGLYEQYF. Read as DNA, the sequence is TGCAGCGTAGTTCCGGGGGGGCTCTACGAGCAGTACTTC.